Listed here are 26 T cell receptor beta chains from one sample, sequenced in a study of T cells expressing NK-cell markers. TCRdb reanalyzed the 5' RACE reads, giving one entry per CDR3 protein sequence and no DNA. This sample lists 200,000 to 300,000 distinct CDR3 sequences; its ten largest clones have around 0.37%. The sequenced sample consisted of blood T cells: a sorted CD56 or NKG2C T cell subset, CD4+ or CD8+ T cells, or bulk PBMC T cells (not recorded which). These receptors were obtained from a young man in good health.

The gene calls are TRBV24-1 and TRBJ2-2; the D call from TCRdb, TRBD2, cannot be confirmed without DNA. The CDR3 covers 15 residues. Germline V CDR1 and CDR2: KGHDR, SFDVKD. The CDR3 sequence: CATSDLITSPGELFF.

This chain links TRBV7-6 with TRBJ2-5; the D gene TCRdb calls, TRBD2, cannot be checked with no DNA. The CDR3 covers 17 residues. The germline CDR1 and CDR2 sequences are SGHVS and FNYEAQ. CDR3 residues: CASSLPGTSGYQETQYF.

This chain uses TRBV5-1 with TRBJ2-2; the D gene TCRdb calls, TRBD2, cannot be checked with no DNA. Germline loops: CDR1 SGHRS, CDR2 YFSETQ. The CDR3 runs to 16 residues. This chain's CDR3 is CASSPGLAPNTGELFF.

V usage is TRBV18 and J usage is TRBJ1-5. Germline lookup yields CDR1 KGHSH and CDR2 LQKENI. The length of the CDR3 is 14 residues. The CDR3 spells CASSPRAGNQPQHF.

The gene calls are TRBV12-3 or TRBV12-4 and TRBJ1-5. The length of the CDR3 is 15 residues. The chain's CDR3 is CASSLTTGNNQPQHF.

The chain has TRBV10-3 and TRBJ2-3; absent DNA, TCRdb's TRBD1 call cannot be checked. Germline V CDR1 and CDR2: ENHRY, SYGVKD. CDR3 size: 17 residues. CDR3 loop: CAISGYRRTGDGDTQYF.

This CDR3 reads CASSLPGRPDQPQHF. The chain links TRBV18 to TRBJ1-5. Germline assignment: CDR1 KGHSH and CDR2 LQKENI. This CDR3 comprises 15 residues.

CDR3 loop: CASSLSMGPRTGGRGYTF. The J gene is TRBJ1-2, the V gene TRBV27; TCRdb calls TRBD1, which cannot be checked without DNA. The CDR3 has 18 residues. The V gene's germline CDR1 is MNHEY and CDR2 SMNVEV (reference sequence).

The chain combines TRBV12-3 or TRBV12-4 with TRBJ1-3; TCRdb proposes TRBD1, but this gene call is untestable without DNA. This CDR3 region has 13 residues. The CDR3 protein is CASRAPGGNTIYF.

This chain uses TRBV10-1 with TRBJ2-1; TCRdb's D call, TRBD2, is unchecked because there is no DNA. This CDR3 is 13 amino acids long. Germline loops: CDR1 WNHNN, CDR2 SYGVQD (reference sequence). This CDR3 is CASSELPAGEQFF.

This chain links TRBV12-3 or TRBV12-4 with TRBJ1-2; TCRdb reports TRBD1, a call that lacks DNA to check it against. The CDR3 extends over 14 amino acids. CDR3 residues: CASSPNLRGDGYTF.

The V call is TRBV29-1, the J call TRBJ2-7; TCRdb's assignment of TRBD1 cannot be checked, as there is no DNA. The CDR3 totals 16 residues. Germline CDR1 is SQVTM and CDR2 is ANQGSEA. The CDR3 reads CSVEVKRDRGKYEQYF.

V and J are TRBV29-1 and TRBJ1-5. The CDR3 runs to 14 residues. Germline V gene lookup returns CDR1 SQVTM and CDR2 ANQGSEA. This CDR3 is CSVLLGTLNQPQHF.

The rearrangement uses TRBV14 and TRBJ2-7; the D call from TCRdb, TRBD2, cannot be confirmed without DNA. Germline values: CDR1 SGHDN, CDR2 FVKESK. CDR3 length equals 15 residues. The CDR3 reads CASSQVAGRGHEQYF. Combining the CDR3 with reference TRBV14 and TRBJ2-7 gives the whole variable domain EAGVTQFPSHSVIEKGQTVTLRCDPISGHDNLYWYRRVMGKEIKFLLHFVKESKQDESGMPNNRFLAERTGGTYSTLKVQPAELEDSGVYFCASSQVAGRGHEQYFGPGTRLTVT.

The V call is TRBV18, the J call TRBJ2-7. CDR1 and CDR2 (germline): KGHSH, LQKENI. The CDR3 covers 12 residues. The CDR3 is CASSPADYEQYF.

The V gene is TRBV2, the J gene TRBJ1-5. The CDR3 spans 14 residues. Germline CDR1 reads SNHLY; CDR2 reads FYNNEI. CDR3: CASRKGSGDQPQHF.

V and J are TRBV12-3 or TRBV12-4 and TRBJ2-2; TCRdb gives TRBD2 as the D gene, but with no DNA this cannot be confirmed. The CDR3 loop spans 15 amino acids. This chain's CDR3 is CATPSGRPPAGELFF.

The genes are TRBV5-6 and TRBJ2-3; TCRdb's assignment of TRBD2 cannot be checked, as there is no DNA. CDR3 length: 16 amino acids. Germline V gene lookup returns CDR1 SGHDT and CDR2 YYEEEE. The CDR3 here is CASSYRRGRATDTQYF.

This chain uses TRBV29-1 with TRBJ1-1; checking the TCRdb D call of TRBD1 is not possible without DNA. The CDR3 is 15 residues long. Germline loops: CDR1 SQVTM, CDR2 ANQGSEA. The CDR3 protein is CSVEEVGQGNTEAFF.

J is TRBJ1-2 and V is TRBV6-2 or TRBV6-3; the TRBD1 assignment by TCRdb is unverifiable without DNA. Germline V gene data show CDR1 as MNHEY and CDR2 as SVGEGT. The CDR3 runs 16 residues. The CDR3 is CASSYGGRNLDYGYTF.

This sequence joins TRBV19 and TRBJ2-5. The CDR3 loop spans 15 amino acids. The germline CDR1 and CDR2 sequences are LNHDA and SQIVND (reference sequence). CDR3 in amino acids: CASSRLLDLQETQYF.

The rearrangement links TRBV10-2 to TRBJ1-1; TCRdb outputs TRBD1, but without DNA this stays unchecked. Germline V gene data show CDR1 as WSHSY and CDR2 as SAAADI. This CDR3 has 14 residues. CDR3: CASKTGTSNTEAFF.

The J gene is TRBJ1-5, the V gene TRBV15; TCRdb's D gene call, TRBD1, goes unchecked for lack of DNA. Germline V CDR1 and CDR2: LNHNV, YYDKDF (reference sequence). The CDR3 loop spans 18 amino acids. The CDR3 loop is CATSRSSGAQGAGQPQHF.

The CDR3 reads CASSGQGMNTGELFF. This rearrangement joins TRBV10-2 to TRBJ2-2; TCRdb's assignment of TRBD1 cannot be checked, as there is no DNA. The CDR3 has 15 amino acids. CDR1 WSHSY and CDR2 SAAADI come from the germline V gene.

The chain combines TRBV6-5 with TRBJ1-1; TCRdb outputs TRBD1, but without DNA this stays unchecked. The CDR3 consists of 15 residues. The germline V gene has CDR1 MNHEY and CDR2 SVGAGI. The CDR3 protein is CASSLLSGDGTEAFF.

This chain uses TRBV7-9 with TRBJ2-7; TCRdb's assignment of TRBD1 cannot be checked, as there is no DNA. CDR1 SEHNR and CDR2 FQNEAQ come from the germline V gene (reference sequence). The CDR3 spans 15 residues. The CDR3 is CASSSTGTGNYEQYF.